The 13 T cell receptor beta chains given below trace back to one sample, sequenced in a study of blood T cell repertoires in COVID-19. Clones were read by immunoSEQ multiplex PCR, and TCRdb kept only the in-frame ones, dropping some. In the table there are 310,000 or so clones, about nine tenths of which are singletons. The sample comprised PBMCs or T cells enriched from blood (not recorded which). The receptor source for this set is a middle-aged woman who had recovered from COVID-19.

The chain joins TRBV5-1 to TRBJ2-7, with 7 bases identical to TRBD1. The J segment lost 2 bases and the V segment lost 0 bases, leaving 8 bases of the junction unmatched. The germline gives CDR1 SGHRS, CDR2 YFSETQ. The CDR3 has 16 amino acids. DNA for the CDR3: TGCGCCAGCAGCTTGGGGGGGACAGTAGTAACCTACGAGCAGTACTTC. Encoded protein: CASSLGGTVVTYEQYF.

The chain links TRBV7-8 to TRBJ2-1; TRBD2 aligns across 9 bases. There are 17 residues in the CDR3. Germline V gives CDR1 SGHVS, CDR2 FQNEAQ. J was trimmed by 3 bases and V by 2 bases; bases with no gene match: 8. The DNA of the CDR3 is TGTGCCAGCAGCTTAAGAGAGGGACTAGCTGTCTACAATGAGCAGTTCTTC. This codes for CASSLREGLAVYNEQFF.

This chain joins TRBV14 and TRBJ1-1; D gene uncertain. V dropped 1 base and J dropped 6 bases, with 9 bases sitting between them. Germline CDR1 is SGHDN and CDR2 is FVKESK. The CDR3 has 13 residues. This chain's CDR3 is CASSQGPVPEAFF. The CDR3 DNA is TGTGCCAGCAGCCAAGGGCCAGTTCCTGAAGCTTTCTTT.

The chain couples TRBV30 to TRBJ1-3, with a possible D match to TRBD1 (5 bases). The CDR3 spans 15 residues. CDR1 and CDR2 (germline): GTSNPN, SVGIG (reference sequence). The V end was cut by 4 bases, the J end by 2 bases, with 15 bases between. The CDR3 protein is CAWTTTGRAGNTIYF. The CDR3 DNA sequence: TGTGCCTGGACTACAACCGGCAGGGCTGGAAACACCATATATTTT.

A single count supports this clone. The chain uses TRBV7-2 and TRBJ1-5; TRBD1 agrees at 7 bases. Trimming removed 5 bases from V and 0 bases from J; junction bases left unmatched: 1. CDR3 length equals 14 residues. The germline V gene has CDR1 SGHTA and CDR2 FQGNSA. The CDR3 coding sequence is TGTGCCAGCAGCCGGGACAGTAGCAATCAGCCCCAGCATTTT. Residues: CASSRDSSNQPQHF.

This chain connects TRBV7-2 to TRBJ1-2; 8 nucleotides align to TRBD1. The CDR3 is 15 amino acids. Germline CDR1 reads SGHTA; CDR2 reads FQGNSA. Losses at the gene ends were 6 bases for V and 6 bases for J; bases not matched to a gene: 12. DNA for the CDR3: TGTGCCAGCAGGAGCGGACAGGGAAAAGGGGATGGCTACACCTTC. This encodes CASRSGQGKGDGYTF.

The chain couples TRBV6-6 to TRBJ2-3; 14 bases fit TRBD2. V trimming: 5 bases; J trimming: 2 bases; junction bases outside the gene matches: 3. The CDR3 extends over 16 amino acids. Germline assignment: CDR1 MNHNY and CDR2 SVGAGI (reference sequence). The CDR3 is CASSRLAGGPTDTQYF. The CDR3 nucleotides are TGTGCCAGCAGTCGACTAGCGGGGGGGCCCACAGATACGCAGTATTTT.

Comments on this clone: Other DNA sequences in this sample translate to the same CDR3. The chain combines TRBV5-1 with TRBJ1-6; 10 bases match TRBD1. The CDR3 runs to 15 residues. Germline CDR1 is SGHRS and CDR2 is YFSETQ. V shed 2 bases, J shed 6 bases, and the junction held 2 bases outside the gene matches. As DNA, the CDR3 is TGCGCCAGCAGCTTAGGACAGGGGGGTAATTCACCCCTCCACTTT. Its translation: CASSLGQGGNSPLHF.

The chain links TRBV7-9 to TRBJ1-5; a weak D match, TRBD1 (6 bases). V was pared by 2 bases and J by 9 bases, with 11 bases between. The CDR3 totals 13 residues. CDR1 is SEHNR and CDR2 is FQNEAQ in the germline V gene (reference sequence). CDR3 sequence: CASSLTGSPPQHF. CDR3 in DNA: TGTGCCAGCAGCTTAACAGGGAGCCCGCCCCAGCATTTT. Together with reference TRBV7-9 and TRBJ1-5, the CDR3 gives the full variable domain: DTGVSQNPRHKITKRGQNVTFRCDPISEHNRLYWYRQTLGQGPEFLTYFQNEAQLEKSRLLSDRFSAERPKGSFSTLEIQRTEQGDSAMYLCASSLTGSPPQHFGDGTRLSIL.

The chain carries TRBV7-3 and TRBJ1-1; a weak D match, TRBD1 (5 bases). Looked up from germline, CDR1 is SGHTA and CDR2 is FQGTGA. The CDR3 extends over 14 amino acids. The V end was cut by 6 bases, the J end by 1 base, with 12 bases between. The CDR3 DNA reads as TGTGCCAGCAGGGTAGACAGCCAGAACACTGAAGCTTTCTTT. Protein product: CASRVDSQNTEAFF.

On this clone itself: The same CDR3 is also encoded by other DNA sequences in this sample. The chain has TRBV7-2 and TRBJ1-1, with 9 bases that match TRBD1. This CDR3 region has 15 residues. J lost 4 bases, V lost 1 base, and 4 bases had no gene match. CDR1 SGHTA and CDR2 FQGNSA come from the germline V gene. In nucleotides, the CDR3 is TGTGCCAGCAGCTTAGAGGGACAGGGCGTCACTGAAGCTTTCTTT. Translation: CASSLEGQGVTEAFF.

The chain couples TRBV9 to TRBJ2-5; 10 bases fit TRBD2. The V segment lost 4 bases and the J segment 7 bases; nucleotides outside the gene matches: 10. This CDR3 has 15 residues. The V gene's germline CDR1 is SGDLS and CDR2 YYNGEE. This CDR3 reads CASSRAGGFKGTQYF. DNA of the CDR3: TGTGCCAGCAGCCGAGCGGGAGGGTTCAAGGGGACCCAGTACTTC.

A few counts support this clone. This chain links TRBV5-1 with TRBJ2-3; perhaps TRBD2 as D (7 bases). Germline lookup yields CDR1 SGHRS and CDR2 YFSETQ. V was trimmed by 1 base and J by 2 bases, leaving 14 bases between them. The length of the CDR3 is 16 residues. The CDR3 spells CASSLIGGLVTDTQYF. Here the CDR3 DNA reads TGCGCCAGCAGCTTGATCGGGGGGCTCGTCACAGATACGCAGTATTTT.